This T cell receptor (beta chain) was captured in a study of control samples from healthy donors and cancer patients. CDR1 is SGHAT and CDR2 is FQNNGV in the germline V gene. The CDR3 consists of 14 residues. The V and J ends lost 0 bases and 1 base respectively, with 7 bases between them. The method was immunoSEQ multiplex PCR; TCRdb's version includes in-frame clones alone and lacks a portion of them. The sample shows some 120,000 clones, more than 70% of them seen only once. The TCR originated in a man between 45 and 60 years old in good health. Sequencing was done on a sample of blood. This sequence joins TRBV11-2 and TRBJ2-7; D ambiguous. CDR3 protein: CASSLDRLSYEQYF. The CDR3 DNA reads TGTGCCAGCAGCTTAGACAGGCTATCCTACGAGCAGTACTTC.